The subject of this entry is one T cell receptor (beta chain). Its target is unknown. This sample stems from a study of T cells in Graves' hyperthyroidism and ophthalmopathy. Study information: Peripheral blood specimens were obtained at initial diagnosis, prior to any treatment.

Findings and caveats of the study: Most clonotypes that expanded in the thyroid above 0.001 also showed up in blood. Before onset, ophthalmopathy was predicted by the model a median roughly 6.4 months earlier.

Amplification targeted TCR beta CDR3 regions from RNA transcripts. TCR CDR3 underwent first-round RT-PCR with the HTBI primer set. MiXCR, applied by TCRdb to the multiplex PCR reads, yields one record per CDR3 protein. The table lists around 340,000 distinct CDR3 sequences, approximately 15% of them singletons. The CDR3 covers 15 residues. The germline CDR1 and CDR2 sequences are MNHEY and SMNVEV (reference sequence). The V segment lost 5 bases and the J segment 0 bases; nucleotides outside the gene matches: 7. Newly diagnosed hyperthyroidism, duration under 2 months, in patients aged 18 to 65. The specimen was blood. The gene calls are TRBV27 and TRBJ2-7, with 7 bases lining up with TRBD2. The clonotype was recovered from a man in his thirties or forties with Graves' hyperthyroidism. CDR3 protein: CASSANLAASYEQYF. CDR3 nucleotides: TGTGCCAGCAGTGCGAACCTAGCGGCCTCCTACGAGCAGTACTTC.